The clone carrying this T cell receptor (beta chain) was counted a single time. This sample is drawn from a study of radiotherapy plus CTLA-4 blockade in lung cancer. Alongside CTLA-4 blockade with ipilimumab, patients with chemo-refractory metastatic non-small-cell lung cancer received focal radiation. Per germline, CDR1 SQVTM and CDR2 ANQGSEA. CDR3 length: 13 amino acids. Trimming took off 7 bases at V and 0 bases at J, with 13 bases between the two ends. Assay: immunoSEQ multiplex PCR; the TCRdb copy retains only in-frame clones and omits some. The sample holds roughly 90,000 clones, around nine tenths seen once.

The receptor's source is a human donor with non-small cell lung cancer that progressed on radiotherapy plus ipilimumab. The chain joins TRBV29-1 to TRBJ2-7; D tentatively reads TRBD1 or TRBD2 (6 bases each). Sequencing used peripheral blood, obtained from a patient treated with radiotherapy plus ipilimumab. This chain's CDR3 is CSAGGRTSYEQYF. In nucleotides, the CDR3 is TGCAGCGCCGGGGGCAGGACCTCCTACGAGCAGTACTTC.